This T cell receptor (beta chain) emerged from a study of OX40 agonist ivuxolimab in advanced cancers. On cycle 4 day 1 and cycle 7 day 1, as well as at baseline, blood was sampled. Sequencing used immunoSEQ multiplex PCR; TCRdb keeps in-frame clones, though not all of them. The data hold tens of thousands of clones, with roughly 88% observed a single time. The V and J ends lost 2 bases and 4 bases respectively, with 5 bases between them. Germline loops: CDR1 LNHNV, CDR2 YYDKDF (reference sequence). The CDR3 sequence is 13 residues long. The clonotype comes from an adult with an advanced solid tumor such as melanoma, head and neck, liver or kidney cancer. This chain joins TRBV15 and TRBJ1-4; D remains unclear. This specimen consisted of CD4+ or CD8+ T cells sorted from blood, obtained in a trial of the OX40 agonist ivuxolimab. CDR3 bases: TGTGCCACCAGCAGACAAGATAATGAAAAACTGTTTTTT. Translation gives CATSRQDNEKLFF.